A single T cell receptor beta chain is shown here with its context. The sample comes from a study of blood T cell repertoires in COVID-19. Between the trimmed V and J ends, which lost 7 bases and 0 bases, there was a span of 10 bases. Germline V gene sequence: CDR1 SGHTA, CDR2 FQGNSA. This CDR3 has 15 residues. In the original workflow: Amplification with reference gene primers provided the estimates of nucleated cell counts. Assay used: immunoSEQ multiplex PCR; TCRdb lists only in-frame clones, some missing. V and J calls and clone size are given by that table; D and trimming were obtained from the DNA. The repertoire includes about 270,000 clones, more than 75% of them detected once, and about 9.2% sits in the top ten.

The receptor comes from a middle-aged man who had recovered from COVID-19. The V call is TRBV7-2, the J call TRBJ1-6; D gene uncertain. Sequenced sample: peripheral blood. The CDR3 loop reads CASNEASSYNSPLHF. The CDR3 DNA sequence: TGTGCCAGCAATGAGGCTAGCTCCTATAATTCACCCCTCCACTTT. Based on the CDR3 plus reference TRBV7-2 and TRBJ1-6, the full variable domain is GAGVSQSPSNKVTEKGKDVELRCDPISGHTALYWYRQSLGQGLEFLIYFQGNSAPDKSGLPSDRFSAERTGGSVSTLTIQRTQQEDSAVYLCASNEASSYNSPLHFGNGTRLTVT.